The 27 T cell receptor beta chains below were found in one sample sequenced in a study of CD8 T cells in ankylosing spondylitis. Whole-study results and caveats: A TCR beta motif made of about 8 highly homologous variants seemed typical of ankylosing spondylitis blood.

The antigens for these receptors are not known. TCRdb re-called the 5' RACE reads with MiXCR, one entry per CDR3 protein. The sample shows about 390,000 distinct CDR3 sequences, 20% to 25% of them seen only once. The material sequenced was blood, either unsorted or a sorted T cell fraction (not recorded which). The receptors here all came from a male donor with ankylosing spondylitis.

This clonotype appeared many times. The genes are TRBV6-1 and TRBJ1-2, with 9 bases that match TRBD1. After removal of 8 bases from V and 4 bases from J, the junction contained 8 bases not matched to a gene. Germline V gene lookup returns CDR1 MNHNS and CDR2 SASEGT. The CDR3 is 14 residues long. CDR3 in DNA: TGTGCCAGCGGATTAGCGGGACAGGGCTATGGCTACACCTTC. Its protein is CASGLAGQGYGYTF.

The table lists this clonotype with a few counts. The chain has TRBV5-1 and TRBJ2-6; 9 positions agree with TRBD2. This CDR3 comprises 16 residues. The germline gives CDR1 SGHRS, CDR2 YFSETQ. V was clipped by 6 bases and J by 0 bases; unmatched bases: 4. The CDR3 DNA is TGCGCCAGCACCCCGGGACTAGCCTCTGGGGCCAACGTCCTGACTTTC. Its translation is CASTPGLASGANVLTF. The whole variable domain, filled in from reference TRBV5-1 and TRBJ2-6, reads KAGVTQTPRYLIKTRGQQVTLSCSPISGHRSVSWYQQTPGQGLQFLFEYFSETQRNKGNFPGRFSGRQFSNSRSEMNVSTLELGDSALYLCASTPGLASGANVLTFGAGSRLTVL.

The chain joins TRBV20-1 to TRBJ2-3, with D perhaps matching TRBD1 or TRBD2 (8 bases each). Germline CDR1 DFQATT, CDR2 SNEGSKA (reference sequence). The V gene lost 1 base and the J gene lost 2 bases, with 28 bases spanning the gap. CDR3 length: 20 residues. CDR3 nucleotides: TGCAGTGCTAGAGGCTGGACAGGGACTAAGAGCGGGGGCCCCACAGATACGCAGTATTTT. Encoded protein: CSARGWTGTKSGGPTDTQYF.

This sequence joins TRBV9 and TRBJ1-4; D not certain. Germline V gene lookup returns CDR1 SGDLS and CDR2 YYNGEE. This CDR3 has 15 amino acids. Trimming removed 4 bases at V and 3 bases at J, with 13 bases between. CDR3 in amino acids: CASSRQQSSNEKLFF. The CDR3, as DNA: TGTGCCAGCAGCCGTCAACAGAGCTCTAATGAAAAACTGTTTTTT.

This clonotype appeared a few times. This chain uses TRBV27 with TRBJ2-7; 8 bases match TRBD2. CDR1 and CDR2 (germline): MNHEY, SMNVEV (reference sequence). V was clipped by 8 bases and J by 0 bases; unmatched bases: 12. This CDR3 contains 16 residues. The CDR3 DNA follows: TGTGCCAGCCGTTACCCCGGGAGCGGGAGCTCCTACGAGCAGTACTTC. It is translated as CASRYPGSGSSYEQYF.

This clonotype was seen a few times. J is TRBJ2-3 and V is TRBV20-1, with a possible D match to TRBD1 (6 bases). The ends were cut back, 6 bases at V and 6 bases at J, with 16 bases in the middle. Germline V gene sequence: CDR1 DFQATT, CDR2 SNEGSKA (reference sequence). The CDR3 has 13 residues. The CDR3 DNA is TGCAGTGCCAACAGGGACGTACGGGATACGCAGTATTTT. It yields the protein CSANRDVRDTQYF.

The chain couples TRBV7-2 to TRBJ2-7, with 9 positions matching TRBD2. The length of the CDR3 is 15 residues. V gave up 1 base and J gave up 3 bases; unmatched junction bases: 4. Germline V gene lookup returns CDR1 SGHTA and CDR2 FQGNSA. Here the CDR3 reads CASSLDSSGSYEQYF. CDR3 nucleotides: TGTGCCAGCAGCTTAGATAGTAGCGGGAGCTACGAGCAGTACTTC.

The chain joins TRBV12-3 or TRBV12-4 to TRBJ2-1, with D possibly matching TRBD2 (5 bases). This CDR3 comprises 12 residues. V shed 5 bases and J shed 10 bases, with 12 bases lying between them. The CDR3 sequence: CASSKGRVEQFF. CDR3 nucleotide sequence: TGTGCCAGCAGTAAAGGGCGGGTGGAGCAGTTCTTC.

This clonotype was seen a few times. This rearrangement joins TRBV4-3 to TRBJ2-1, with 8 bases matching TRBD1. V dropped 0 bases and J dropped 10; count of bases not matched to a gene: 8. Germline V gene data show CDR1 as LGHNA and CDR2 as YSLEER. The CDR3 extends over 15 amino acids. The CDR3 is CASSQDVTGGREQFF. CDR3 nucleotide sequence: TGCGCCAGCAGCCAAGATGTCACAGGGGGACGGGAGCAGTTCTTC.

This clonotype was seen more than once but under ten times. The chain employs TRBV5-1 and TRBJ1-2; unclear D gene. The CDR3 totals 14 residues. Germline V gene sequence: CDR1 SGHRS, CDR2 YFSETQ. The germline V and J ends were trimmed by 1 base and 5 bases, with 12 bases remaining between them. CDR3 sequence reads: CASSLTRTDYGYTF. DNA for the CDR3: TGCGCCAGCAGCTTGACCCGGACTGATTATGGCTACACCTTC.

This clonotype was detected a few times. The chain couples TRBV12-3 or TRBV12-4 to TRBJ2-1; D perhaps matches TRBD2 (5 bases). Trimming stripped 5 bases from V and 1 base from J, with 12 bases between. CDR3 size: 15 residues. DNA of the CDR3: TGTGCCAGCAGTCCCCTGGACTTTTCCTACAATGAGCAGTTCTTC. It yields the protein CASSPLDFSYNEQFF.

This chain uses TRBV7-2 with TRBJ2-1; D may match TRBD1 or TRBD2 (5 bases each). Germline lookup yields CDR1 SGHTA and CDR2 FQGNSA. The CDR3 loop spans 16 amino acids. Deletions cut 5 bases from V and 0 bases from J, with 14 bases between. CDR3 sequence: CASSRTWGSSYNEQFF. CDR3 coding DNA: TGTGCCAGCAGCCGGACATGGGGGAGCTCCTACAATGAGCAGTTCTTC.

This clonotype was seen repeatedly, ten times or more. The CDR3 reads CASSPSLASNEQFF. For the CDR3, the DNA is TGTGCCAGCTCACCTTCTCTAGCGAGCAATGAGCAGTTCTTC. The chain has TRBV18 and TRBJ2-1, with D possibly matching TRBD2 (6 bases). The CDR3 loop spans 14 amino acids. V was clipped by 3 bases and J by 6 bases, with 12 bases between them. Germline CDR1 KGHSH, CDR2 LQKENI.

This clonotype showed up just a few times. V gene TRBV20-1 combines with J gene TRBJ2-7; 10 nucleotides match TRBD1. Trimming took 6 bases from V and 7 from J; bases not matched to a gene: 6. The germline V gene has CDR1 DFQATT and CDR2 SNEGSKA (reference sequence). The CDR3 length is 12 residues. CDR3 nucleotide sequence: TGCAGTGCAACGGGACAGGGGTTTGAGCAGTACTTC. It specifies CSATGQGFEQYF.

The J gene is TRBJ1-5, the V gene TRBV11-1, with no clear D. V lost 0 bases and J 0 bases, leaving 15 bases between the germline ends. Germline V gene lookup returns CDR1 SGHAT and CDR2 FQDESV (reference sequence). The CDR3 loop spans 18 amino acids. The CDR3 reads CASSLAFGGDRSNQPQHF. In DNA, the CDR3 is TGTGCCAGCAGCTTAGCGTTCGGCGGCGATCGTAGCAATCAGCCCCAGCATTTT.

This chain joins TRBV7-9 and TRBJ2-6; D gene ambiguous. The CDR3 is 15 residues long. The V gene's germline CDR1 is SEHNR and CDR2 FQNEAQ (reference sequence). The ends were cut back, 3 bases at V and 5 bases at J, with 11 bases in the middle. This chain's CDR3 is CASSFDGSRANVLTF. CDR3 bases: TGTGCCAGCAGCTTCGACGGTTCTAGGGCCAACGTCCTGACTTTC.

This clonotype was seen a few times. V gene TRBV24-1 combines with J gene TRBJ1-1; unclear D gene. V shed 4 bases and J shed 8 bases, with 16 bases lying between them. The CDR3 covers 14 residues. Germline assignment: CDR1 KGHDR and CDR2 SFDVKD. CDR3 loop: CATSDPPGTTEAFF. Written as DNA, the CDR3 is TGTGCCACCAGTGACCCTCCCGGTACAACCGAAGCTTTCTTT.

This clonotype showed up just a few times. The rearrangement joins TRBV28 to TRBJ1-5; possibly TRBD1 for D (5 bases). The CDR3 runs 15 residues. Between the trimmed V and J ends, which lost 5 bases and 5 bases, there was a span of 16 bases. CDR1 is MDHEN and CDR2 is SYDVKM in the germline V gene. CDR3 sequence reads: CASSPRQGTYQPQHF. The CDR3 DNA sequence: TGTGCCAGCAGTCCCCGGCAGGGAACGTATCAGCCCCAGCATTTT. Using reference TRBV28 and TRBJ1-5 for the parts outside the CDR3, the full variable domain is DVKVTQSSRYLVKRTGEKVFLECVQDMDHENMFWYRQDPGLGLRLIYFSYDVKMKEKGDIPEGYSVSREKKERFSLILESASTNQTSMYLCASSPRQGTYQPQHFGDGTRLSIL.

The V gene is TRBV11-2, the J gene TRBJ1-2; D remains unclear. V was shortened by 4 bases and J by 4 bases, with 13 bases between the two germline ends. This CDR3 is 14 amino acids long. Germline CDR1 and CDR2: SGHAT and FQNNGV. CDR3 protein: CASSSIREAYGYTF. CDR3 DNA: TGTGCCAGCAGCTCGATAAGGGAGGCCTATGGCTACACCTTC.

This clonotype has a handful of counts. This sequence joins TRBV28 and TRBJ2-3; the D call may be TRBD1 or TRBD2 (6 bases each). This CDR3 region has 16 residues. The ends were cut back, 3 bases at V and 4 bases at J, with 17 bases in the middle. Germline CDR1 is MDHEN and CDR2 is SYDVKM. In DNA form, the CDR3 reads TGTGCCAGCAGTTTCGGTCAAGGGGGAGGCCCAGATACGCAGTATTTT. It yields the protein CASSFGQGGGPDTQYF.

This clonotype has only a few counts. V usage is TRBV20-1 and J usage is TRBJ2-3; TRBD2 matches at 7 bases. CDR1 and CDR2 from the germline V gene are DFQATT and SNEGSKA (reference sequence). The CDR3 extends over 15 amino acids. The ends lost 5 bases at V and 5 bases at J; junction bases unmatched: 13. CDR3 in DNA: TGCAGTGCTCTCCCTGACGCGGGAGCCAGAGATACGCAGTATTTT. Translating gives CSALPDAGARDTQYF.

The chain joins TRBV28 to TRBJ2-7; 9 nucleotides align to TRBD1. The CDR3 runs to 15 residues. V was pared by 3 bases and J by 6 bases, with 9 bases of the junction left unmatched. Germline V gene lookup returns CDR1 MDHEN and CDR2 SYDVKM. The CDR3 spells CASSFIGTGSGEQYF. The CDR3 nucleotides are TGTGCCAGCAGTTTCATCGGGACAGGGTCAGGCGAGCAGTACTTC. The full variable domain, its missing parts supplied by reference TRBV28 and TRBJ2-7, is DVKVTQSSRYLVKRTGEKVFLECVQDMDHENMFWYRQDPGLGLRLIYFSYDVKMKEKGDIPEGYSVSREKKERFSLILESASTNQTSMYLCASSFIGTGSGEQYFGPGTRLTVT.

The chain employs TRBV12-3 or TRBV12-4 and TRBJ2-2, with TRBD2 matching over 9 bases. The CDR3 runs 15 residues. V was clipped by 3 bases and J by 5 bases; unmatched bases: 4. This CDR3 is CASSLRSGRTGELFF. In nucleotides, the CDR3 is TGTGCCAGCAGTTTGCGTAGCGGGAGAACCGGGGAGCTGTTTTTT.

The chain links TRBV9 to TRBJ1-2; 7 positions agree with TRBD1. This CDR3 has 13 amino acids. The trim removed 3 bases at V and 9 bases at J, leaving 8 bases unmatched. Germline V lookup: CDR1 SGDLS, CDR2 YYNGEE. The CDR3 protein is CASSERDSLSYTF. In DNA, the CDR3 is TGTGCCAGCAGCGAGCGGGACAGCTTGAGCTACACCTTC. Full variable domain (rest looked up from reference TRBV9 and TRBJ1-2): DSGVTQTPKHLITATGQRVTLRCSPRSGDLSVYWYQQSLDQGLQFLIQYYNGEERAKGNILERFSAQQFPDLHSELNLSSLELGDSALYFCASSERDSLSYTFGSGTRLTVV.

The J gene is TRBJ2-7, the V gene TRBV20-1, with TRBD2 matching 9 bases. The germline V gene encodes CDR1 DFQATT and CDR2 SNEGSKA (reference sequence). The CDR3 length is 14 residues. V shed 2 bases and J 3 bases; nucleotides not matched to a gene: 5. CDR3 in amino acids: CSARTGSGGYEQYF. CDR3 nucleotide sequence: TGCAGTGCTAGAACGGGTAGCGGGGGCTACGAGCAGTACTTC.

The chain couples TRBV20-1 to TRBJ2-1, with TRBD2 matching 13 bases. CDR3 length equals 14 residues. Germline lookup yields CDR1 DFQATT and CDR2 SNEGSKA (reference sequence). J was trimmed by 10 bases and V by 1 base; bases with no gene match: 4. The CDR3 spells CSARGPGLAGEQFF. The CDR3 DNA sequence: TGCAGTGCTAGAGGGCCGGGACTAGCGGGAGAGCAGTTCTTC.

The gene calls are TRBV3-1 and TRBJ2-7; tentative D call: TRBD2 (5 bases). Germline CDR1 reads LGHDT; CDR2 reads YNNKEL (reference sequence). This CDR3 region has 13 residues. V shed 1 base and J shed 3 bases, with 7 bases lying between them. CDR3 in amino acids: CASSQASFYEQYF. The CDR3 region has the DNA TGTGCCAGCAGCCAAGCTAGCTTCTACGAGCAGTACTTC.